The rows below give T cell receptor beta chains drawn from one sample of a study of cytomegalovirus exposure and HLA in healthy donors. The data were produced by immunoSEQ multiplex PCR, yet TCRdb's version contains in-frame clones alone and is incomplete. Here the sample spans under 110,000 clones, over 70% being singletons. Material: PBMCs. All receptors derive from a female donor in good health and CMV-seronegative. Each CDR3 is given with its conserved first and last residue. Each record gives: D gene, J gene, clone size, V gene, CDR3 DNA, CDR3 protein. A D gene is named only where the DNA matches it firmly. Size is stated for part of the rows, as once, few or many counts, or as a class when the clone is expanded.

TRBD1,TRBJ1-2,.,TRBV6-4,TGTGCCAGCAGCCCCAGGGGGGAAGATGGGAATAGCTACACCTTC,CASSPRGEDGNSYTF
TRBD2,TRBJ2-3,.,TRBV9,TGTGCCAGCAGCGTAGAGGCGGGAGCGGGAGATACGCAGTATTTT,CASSVEAGAGDTQYF
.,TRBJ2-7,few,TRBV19,TGTGCCAGTAGTTCGGACTATTACGAGCAGTACTTC,CASSSDYYEQYF
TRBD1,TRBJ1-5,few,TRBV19,TGTGCCAGTAGGCCTACAGGGGGCGACCCATATAGCAATCAGCCCCAGCATTTT,CASRPTGGDPYSNQPQHF
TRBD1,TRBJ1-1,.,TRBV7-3,TGTGCCAGCAGCTTAAACAGGGGGGACACTGAAGCTTTCTTT,CASSLNRGDTEAFF
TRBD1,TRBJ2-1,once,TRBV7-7,TGTGCTAGCAGCCCCGGGACAGGGATAGCCCCTGAGCAGTTCTTC,CASSPGTGIAPEQFF
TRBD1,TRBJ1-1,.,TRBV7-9,TGTGCCAGCAGCTTAGACAGGGGGCAGGGCACTGAAGCTTTCTTT,CASSLDRGQGTEAFF
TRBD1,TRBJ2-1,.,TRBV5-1,TGCGCCAGCAGCGAGGCAGGGGGCTTCTCTGAGCAGTTCTTC,CASSEAGGFSEQFF
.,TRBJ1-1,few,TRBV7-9,TGTGCCAGCAGCTTAGGGGTGGAGAGGAACACTGAAGCTTTCTTT,CASSLGVERNTEAFF
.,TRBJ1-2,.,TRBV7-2,TGTGCCAGCACCGCCCCGCCTCGGGGCTACACCTTC,CASTAPPRGYTF
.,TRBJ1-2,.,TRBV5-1,TGCGCCAGCAGCTTGGCAGCGACAGCCGCCCCATCTAACTATGGCTACACCTTC,CASSLAATAAPSNYGYTF
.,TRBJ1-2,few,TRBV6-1,TGTGCCGGTACGGGGGGGGCTAACTATGGCTACACCTTC,CAGTGGANYGYTF
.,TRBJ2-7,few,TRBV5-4,TGTGCCAGCAGCTTGAGCCCAGGGGAGCAGTACTTC,CASSLSPGEQYF
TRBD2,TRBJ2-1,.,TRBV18,TGTGCCAGCTCACCACTGCCGGGAGGGAACAATGAGCAGTTCTTC,CASSPLPGGNNEQFF
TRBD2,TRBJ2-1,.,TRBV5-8,TGTGCCAGCACCTCAGAGGGACTAGCGGGATTTAGCTCCTACAATGAGCAGTTCTTC,CASTSEGLAGFSSYNEQFF
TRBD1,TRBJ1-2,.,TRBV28,TGTGCCAGCACCTCAAATTTACAGGGGATCGGTCTCCATGACTACACCTTC,CASTSNLQGIGLHDYTF
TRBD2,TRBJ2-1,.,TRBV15,TGTGCCACCAGCAGAGGTAGCGGGAGCCACAATGAGCAGTTCTTC,CATSRGSGSHNEQFF
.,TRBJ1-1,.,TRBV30,TGTGCCTGGAGTGTCGGGGGGAACACTGAAGCTTTCTTT,CAWSVGGNTEAFF
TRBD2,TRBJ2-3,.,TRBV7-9,TGTGCCAGCAGTTACGGACTAGCGGGAGGACGGGATACGCAGTATTTT,CASSYGLAGGRDTQYF
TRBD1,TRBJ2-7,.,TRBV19,TGTGCCAGTAGTAAGGGGACAGGACCCTACGAGCAGTACTTC,CASSKGTGPYEQYF
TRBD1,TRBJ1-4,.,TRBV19,TGTGCCAGTAGTATAGTCGCTACAGGGGTGAGGGCTGAAAAACTGTTTTTT,CASSIVATGVRAEKLFF
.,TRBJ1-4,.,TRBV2,TGTGCCACCAAAGATGCAGTTTTAGAAAAACTGTTTTTT,CATKDAVLEKLFF
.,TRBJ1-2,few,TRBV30,TGTGCCTGGACCGGCAGGGGAGATGGCTACACCTTC,CAWTGRGDGYTF
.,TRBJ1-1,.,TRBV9,TGTGCCAGCAGTAGACAGCCGAACACTGAAGCTTTCTTT,CASSRQPNTEAFF
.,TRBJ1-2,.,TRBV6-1,TGTGCCAGCACCCCCGGACTGACTTATGGCTACACCTTC,CASTPGLTYGYTF
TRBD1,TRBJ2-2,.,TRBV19,TGTGCCAGTAGTCCTGGGACAGGGAACACCGGGGAGCTGTTTTTT,CASSPGTGNTGELFF
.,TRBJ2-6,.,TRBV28,TGTGCCAGCGCGCAGGACTCTGGGGCCAACGTCCTGACTTTC,CASAQDSGANVLTF